Listed here are 19 T cell receptor beta chains from one sample, sequenced in a study of T cell repertoires in cytomegalovirus infection. TCRdb itself ran the reads through MiXCR, one entry per CDR3 protein. The sample lists roughly 920,000 distinct CDR3 sequences, 30% to 40% seen once, with more than 12% in the top ten. These receptors' targets are unknown. The sample in question was cultured CD8+ T cells from PBMCs, obtained from culture after CMV antigen stimulation. The receptors shown here come from a human donor in good health (CMV status not recorded). Some clones in this sample may be carry-over from other donors' samples.

This clonotype has more than one count but fewer than ten. The rearrangement joins TRBV2 to TRBJ1-2, with D tentatively TRBD1 (5 bases). Trimming stripped 2 bases from V and 0 bases from J, with 10 bases between. The CDR3 covers 15 residues. In germline, CDR1 is SNHLY, CDR2 FYNNEI. As DNA, the CDR3 is TGTGCCAGCAGTGAACGGGACCGCCCTAACTATGGCTACACCTTC. It is translated as CASSERDRPNYGYTF.

The chain recombines TRBV9 with TRBJ2-3, with D possibly being TRBD1 or TRBD2 (7 bases each). Trimming stripped 0 bases from V and 4 bases from J, with 12 bases between. Germline CDR1 reads SGDLS; CDR2 reads YYNGEE. The CDR3 has 15 residues. The CDR3 coding sequence is TGTGCCAGCAGCGTAGTCCCAGGGGGGGCAGATACGCAGTATTTT. Translated, it gives CASSVVPGGADTQYF.

This clonotype was detected a few times. The V gene is TRBV19, the J gene TRBJ2-1; 7 nucleotides align to TRBD1. V shed 7 bases and J 0 bases; nucleotides not matched to a gene: 9. This CDR3 contains 16 residues. Germline assignment: CDR1 LNHDA and CDR2 SQIVND (reference sequence). The CDR3: CASKTGTVSSYNEQFF. CDR3 sequence (DNA): TGTGCCAGTAAAACCGGGACAGTCAGCTCCTACAATGAGCAGTTCTTC.

This clonotype was counted a single time. This could be a read error, since a much larger clone is one nucleotide away. The chain carries TRBV7-2 and TRBJ1-1; D is ambiguous. Germline V gene data show CDR1 as SGHTA and CDR2 as FQGNSA. The CDR3 consists of 13 residues. Here the CDR3 DNA reads TGTGTCAGCAGCTTAAATCCGGGAACTGAAGCTTTCTTT. Translation gives CVSSLNPGTEAFF.

V is TRBV6-5 and J is TRBJ2-7; D tentatively fits TRBD1 or TRBD2 (5 bases each). Germline lookup yields CDR1 MNHEY and CDR2 SVGAGI. The CDR3 length is 14 residues. V lost 5 bases and J lost 3, with 14 bases in between. The DNA of the CDR3 is TGTGCCAGCAGTCCGCCGGGGCCTAACTACGAGCAGTACTTC. Encoded protein: CASSPPGPNYEQYF.

The chain is built from TRBV20-1 and TRBJ2-1; 16 nucleotides align to TRBD2. Germline V gene lookup returns CDR1 DFQATT and CDR2 SNEGSKA (reference sequence). CDR3 length: 17 amino acids. Trimming removed 0 bases from V and 10 bases from J; junction bases left unmatched: 9. As DNA, the CDR3 is TGCAGTGCTAGAGACCCCGGGACTAGCGGGGGGGTAGGGGAGCAGTTCTTC. It is translated as CSARDPGTSGGVGEQFF.

This clonotype appeared many times. The CDR3 DNA is TGTGCCAGCAGCTTAGGGCCGGGACAGAGATATAGCAATCAGCCCCAGCATTTT. The encoded protein is CASSLGPGQRYSNQPQHF. V is TRBV7-6 and J is TRBJ1-5; 7 bases line up with TRBD1. CDR3 length: 18 amino acids. Trimming at V came to 1 base and at J to 0 bases, leaving 9 bases not matched to a gene. Germline CDR1 reads SGHVS; CDR2 reads FNYEAQ.

This clonotype was counted only a few times. J is TRBJ2-2 and V is TRBV7-2, with 11 bases identical to TRBD2. Losses at the gene ends were 1 base for V and 1 base for J; bases not matched to a gene: 8. The CDR3 totals 19 residues. Germline loops: CDR1 SGHTA, CDR2 FQGNSA. The CDR3 DNA is TGTGCCAGCAGCTTAGTGTTAACTAGCGGGGGCCTGAACACCGGGGAGCTGTTTTTT. Protein: CASSLVLTSGGLNTGELFF.

This clonotype turned up a few times. The chain carries TRBV11-2 and TRBJ2-1, with D perhaps given as TRBD1 or TRBD2 (5 bases each). V was shortened by 0 bases and J by 2 bases, with 14 bases between the two germline ends. CDR1 is SGHAT, CDR2 FQNNGV, per germline. The CDR3 covers 17 residues. CDR3 loop: CASSLDPPGATYNEQFF. CDR3 nucleotides: TGTGCCAGCAGCTTAGACCCTCCCGGGGCCACCTACAATGAGCAGTTCTTC. Based on the CDR3 plus reference TRBV11-2 and TRBJ2-1, the full variable domain is EAGVAQSPRYKIIEKRQSVAFWCNPISGHATLYWYQQILGQGPKLLIQFQNNGVVDDSQLPKDRFSAERLKGVDSTLKIQPAKLEDSAVYLCASSLDPPGATYNEQFFGPGTRLTVL.

The chain combines TRBV19 with TRBJ2-1; 9 nucleotides match TRBD1. Looked up from germline, CDR1 is LNHDA and CDR2 is SQIVND (reference sequence). The V segment lost 7 bases and the J segment 2 bases; nucleotides outside the gene matches: 9. The CDR3 contains 16 residues. The CDR3 DNA sequence: TGTGCCAGTACCCCAGGGACAGGGAGGCCCTACAATGAGCAGTTCTTC. It specifies CASTPGTGRPYNEQFF.

Of note for this clonotype: An end of the junction does not agree with germline; a read error may underlie this. The chain combines TRBV6-2 or TRBV6-3 with TRBJ2-7; 7 positions match TRBD1. From germline, CDR1 is MNHEY and CDR2 SVGEGT. The CDR3 consists of 14 residues. CDR3 bases: TGTGCCAACAGTACGGACAGGCCCCGGGACGAGCAGTACTTC. Translation: CANSTDRPRDEQYF.

Turning to this clonotype: The germline gene is not matched at one end of the junction; a read error may be the cause. This chain joins TRBV11-1 and TRBJ2-1; TRBD2 might be the D (5 bases). CDR3 size: 15 residues. CDR1 is SGHAT and CDR2 is FQDESV in the germline V gene (reference sequence). In DNA form, the CDR3 reads TGTGCCAGCAGCTTAGGAGGGTTCCCCTACAATAAGCAGTTCTTC. It specifies CASSLGGFPYNKQFF.

This chain links TRBV7-6 with TRBJ1-4, with D tentatively TRBD1 (5 bases). The CDR3 length is 15 residues. In germline, CDR1 is SGHVS, CDR2 FNYEAQ. The V gene lost 1 base and the J gene lost 6 bases, with 12 bases spanning the gap. CDR3 region: CASSLDTGDDEKLFF. CDR3 nucleotides: TGTGCCAGCAGCTTAGATACCGGGGACGATGAAAAACTGTTTTTT.

The chain joins TRBV20-1 to TRBJ2-1; maybe TRBD2 (5 bases). Germline lookup yields CDR1 DFQATT and CDR2 SNEGSKA (reference sequence). The CDR3 has 13 amino acids. Trimming shortened V by 7 bases and J by 1 base, and 11 bases separated the two germline ends. The CDR3 bases are TGCAGTGGCGAAGGACTTTCCTACAATGAGCAGTTCTTC. Protein sequence: CSGEGLSYNEQFF.

This clonotype occurred many times. The V gene is TRBV6-1, the J gene TRBJ2-1; D not certain. The CDR3 sequence is 15 residues long. CDR1 is MNHNS and CDR2 is SASEGT in the germline V gene. The ends were cut back, 5 bases at V and 0 bases at J, with 11 bases in the middle. The CDR3 is CASSSGQSSYNEQFF. In nucleotides, the CDR3 is TGTGCCAGCAGTTCTGGGCAGTCCTCCTACAATGAGCAGTTCTTC.

The gene calls are TRBV6-6 and TRBJ2-4; D assignment may be TRBD1 or TRBD2 (5 bases each). With 10 bases removed from V and 2 bases from J, the gap between germline ends came to 18 bases. CDR3 length equals 15 residues. Germline assignment: CDR1 MNHNY and CDR2 SVGAGI (reference sequence). CDR3 coding DNA: TGTGCCACCCAGGGACCGCAACATCCCAAAAACATTCAGTACTTC. Its translation: CATQGPQHPKNIQYF.

The chain joins TRBV7-3 to TRBJ2-7, with D perhaps TRBD1 (6 bases). The CDR3 is 18 amino acids. Germline values: CDR1 SGHTA, CDR2 FQGTGA. V was pared by 5 bases and J by 0 bases, with 23 bases between. The DNA of the CDR3 is TGTGCCAGCAGCCGAACCATCCGGGCTGGACAGAGCTCCTACGAGCAGTACGTC. Residues: CASSRTIRAGQSSYEQYV.

The rearrangement uses TRBV6-2 or TRBV6-3 and TRBJ1-2, with TRBD1 matching 9 bases. Germline CDR1 reads MNHEY; CDR2 reads SVGEGT. V was pared by 2 bases and J by 6 bases, with 10 bases of the junction left unmatched. This CDR3 is 16 amino acids long. The CDR3 sequence is CASSYIPGQGTDGYTF. CDR3 bases: TGTGCCAGCAGTTACATTCCGGGACAGGGAACTGATGGCTACACCTTC.

This clonotype has just a few counts. The V and J genes are TRBV6-6 and TRBJ2-3; a possible D gene is TRBD2 (6 bases). V shed 5 bases and J shed 4 bases, with 19 bases lying between them. Germline CDR1 reads MNHNY; CDR2 reads SVGAGI (reference sequence). The CDR3 runs to 16 residues. The CDR3 DNA sequence: TGTGCCAGCAGTCGATTCGCAACTGGGGGGTCAGATACGCAGTATTTT. Translating it yields CASSRFATGGSDTQYF.